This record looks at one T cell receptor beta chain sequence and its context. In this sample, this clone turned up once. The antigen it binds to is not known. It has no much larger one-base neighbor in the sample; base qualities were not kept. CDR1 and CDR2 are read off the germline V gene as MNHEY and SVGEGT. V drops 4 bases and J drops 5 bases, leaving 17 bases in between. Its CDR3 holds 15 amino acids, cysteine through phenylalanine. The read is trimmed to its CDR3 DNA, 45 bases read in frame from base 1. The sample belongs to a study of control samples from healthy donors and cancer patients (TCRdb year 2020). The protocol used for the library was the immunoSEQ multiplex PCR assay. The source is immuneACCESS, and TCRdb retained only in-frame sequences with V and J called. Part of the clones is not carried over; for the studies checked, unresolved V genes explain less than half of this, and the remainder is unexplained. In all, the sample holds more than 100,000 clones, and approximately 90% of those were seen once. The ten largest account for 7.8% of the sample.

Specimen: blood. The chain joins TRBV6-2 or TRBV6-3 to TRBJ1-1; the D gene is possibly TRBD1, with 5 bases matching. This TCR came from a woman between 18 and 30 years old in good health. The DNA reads TGTGCCAGCAGTTGGGGCAGGGTTGGGGGGACTGAAGCTTTCTTT. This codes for CASSWGRVGGTEAFF.